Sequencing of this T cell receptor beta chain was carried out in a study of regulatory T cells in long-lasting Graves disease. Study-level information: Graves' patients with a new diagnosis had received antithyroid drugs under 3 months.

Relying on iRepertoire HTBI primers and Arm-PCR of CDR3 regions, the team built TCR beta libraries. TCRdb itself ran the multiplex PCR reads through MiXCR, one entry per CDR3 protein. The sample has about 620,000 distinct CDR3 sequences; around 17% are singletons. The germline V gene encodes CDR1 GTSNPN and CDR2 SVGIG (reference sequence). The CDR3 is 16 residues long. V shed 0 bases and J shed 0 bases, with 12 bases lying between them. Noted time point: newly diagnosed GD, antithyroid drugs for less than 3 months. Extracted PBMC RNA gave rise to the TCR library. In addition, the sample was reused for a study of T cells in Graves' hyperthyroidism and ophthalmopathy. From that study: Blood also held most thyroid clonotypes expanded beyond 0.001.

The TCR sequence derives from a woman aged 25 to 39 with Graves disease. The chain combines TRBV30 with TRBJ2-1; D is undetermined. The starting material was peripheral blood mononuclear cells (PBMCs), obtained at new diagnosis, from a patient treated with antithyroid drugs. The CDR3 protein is CAWSVRRISSYNEQFF. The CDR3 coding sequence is TGTGCCTGGAGTGTACGTAGGATTAGCTCCTACAATGAGCAGTTCTTC.